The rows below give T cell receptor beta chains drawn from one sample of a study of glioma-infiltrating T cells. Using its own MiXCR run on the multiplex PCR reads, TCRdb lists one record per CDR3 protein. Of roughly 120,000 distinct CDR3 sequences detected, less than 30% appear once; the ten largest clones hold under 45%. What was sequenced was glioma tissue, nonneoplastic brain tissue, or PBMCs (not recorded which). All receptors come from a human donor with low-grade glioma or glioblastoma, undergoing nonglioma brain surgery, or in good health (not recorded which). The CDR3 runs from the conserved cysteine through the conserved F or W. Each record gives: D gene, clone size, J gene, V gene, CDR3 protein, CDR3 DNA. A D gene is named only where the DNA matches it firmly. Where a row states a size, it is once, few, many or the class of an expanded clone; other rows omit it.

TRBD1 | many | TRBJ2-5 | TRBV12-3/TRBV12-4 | CASSSRPGTGGKETQYF | TGTGCCAGCAGTTCTAGACCCGGGACAGGGGGGAAAGAGACCCAGTACTTC
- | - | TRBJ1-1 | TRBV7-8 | CASSLGAGSNTEAFF | TGTGCCAGCAGCTTAGGTGCGGGGTCGAACACTGAAGCTTTCTTT
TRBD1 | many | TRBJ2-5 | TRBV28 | CASSHQIMPDRGVMNF | TGTGCCAGCAGTCACCAAATCATGCCGGACAGGGGCGTAATGAACTTC
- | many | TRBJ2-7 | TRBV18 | CASSPPTLLKGEQYF | TGTGCCAGCTCACCACCGACACTTCTCAAGGGCGAGCAGTACTTC
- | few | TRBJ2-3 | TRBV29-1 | CSVEPDTPITDTQYF | TGCAGCGTTGAACCAGATACCCCCATCACAGATACGCAGTATTTT
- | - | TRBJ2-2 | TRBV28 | CASSQSRVANTGEMLF | TGTGCCAGCAGCCAATCAAGGGTCGCGAACACCGGAGAGATGCTTTTT
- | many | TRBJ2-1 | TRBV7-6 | CASSLPGINEQFF | TGTGCCAGCAGCTTACCGGGTATCAATGAGCAGTTCTTC
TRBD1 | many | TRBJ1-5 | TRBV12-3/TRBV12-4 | CASSSGQVVPQHF | TGTGCCAGCAGTTCGGGACAGGTCGTACCCCAGCATTTT
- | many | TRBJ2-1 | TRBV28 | CASSLNPRRGPNNEQFF | TGTGCCAGCAGTTTAAATCCCCGGCGGGGGCCAAACAATGAGCAGTTCTTC
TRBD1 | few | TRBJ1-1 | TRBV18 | CASSLQGALNTEAFF | TGTGCCAGCTCTCTCCAGGGGGCTCTGAACACTGAAGCTTTCTTT
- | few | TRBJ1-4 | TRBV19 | CASSSGRGAMYEKLFF | TGTGCCAGTAGTAGCGGCAGGGGCGCAATGTATGAAAAACTGTTTTTT
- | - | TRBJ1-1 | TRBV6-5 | CASSEGQSGEAFF | TGTGCCAGCAGTGAAGGGCAGAGCGGGGAAGCTTTCTTT
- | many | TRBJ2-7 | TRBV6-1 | CASGGRARGYEQYF | TGTGCCAGCGGCGGGCGGGCCAGGGGCTACGAGCAGTACTTC
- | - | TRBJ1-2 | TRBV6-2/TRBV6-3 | CSSAEAGLYGYTF | TGTTCCAGTGCAGAAGCCGGGCTCTATGGCTACACCTTC
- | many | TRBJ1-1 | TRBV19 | CASSNQIGGRDTEAFF | TGTGCCAGTAGCAACCAGATAGGGGGGCGAGACACTGAAGCTTTCTTT
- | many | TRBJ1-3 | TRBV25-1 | CASSESEGSGNTIYF | TGTGCCAGCAGTGAATCGGAGGGCTCTGGAAACACCATATATTTT
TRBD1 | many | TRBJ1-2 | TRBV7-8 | CASSLTSGGPINYGYTF | TGTGCCAGCAGCTTGACCTCAGGGGGCCCAATTAACTATGGCTACACCTTC